The entry below gives a single TCR beta chain sequence along with its context. Its antigen remains unidentified. 60 Vbeta and 13 Jbeta primers were used in PCR. Here immunoSEQ multiplex PCR was the method, and the copy in TCRdb shows in-frame clones only, minus some. Counted here are tens of thousands of clones, approximately 81% occurring once; the ten biggest clones make up around 3%. This CDR3 has 15 amino acids. Germline CDR1 is SNHLY and CDR2 is FYNNEI. With 6 bases removed from V and 1 base from J, the gap between germline ends came to 15 bases. The sample originates from a study of cytomegalovirus exposure and HLA in healthy donors. Study at large: Of all 400 or so donors who were genotyped, about 80% belonged to the Caucasian-associated ancestry cluster. General study points: The study listed 164 cytomegalovirus-associated TCR beta chains. Some V segments could not be told apart, so they were left out, TRBV6-2 and TRBV6-3 among them.

Sequenced sample: PBMCs. The clonotype comes from a woman in her twenties or thirties in good health and CMV-seronegative. The J gene is TRBJ1-1, the V gene TRBV2; no definite D call. The CDR3 here is CASRRRTGGNTEAFF. In DNA, the CDR3 is TGTGCCAGCAGGCGACGGACGGGAGGGAACACTGAAGCTTTCTTT.